These T cell receptor beta chains were read from a single sample in a study of regulatory T cells in long-lasting Graves disease. TCRdb processed the multiplex PCR reads anew with MiXCR; each CDR3 protein has one entry. The top ten hold under 20% of the sample, which has hundreds of thousands of distinct CDR3 sequences, around 17% seen once. The data also belong to a second study, concerning T cells in Graves' hyperthyroidism and ophthalmopathy.

Specimen: peripheral blood mononuclear cells (PBMCs), collected at new diagnosis, from a patient treated with antithyroid drugs. The receptors shown here come from a woman in her 30s with Graves disease. Each CDR3 is given with its conserved first and last residue. The D gene is left open where the match is weak. Size tells how often a clone was seen (once, few, many) or the class of an expanded clone, and some rows leave it out.

14 | TRBJ2-6 | TRBV28 | - | - | TGTGCCAGCAGATCGGCTAATGGGGCCAACGTCCTGACTTTC | CASRSANGANVLTF
15 | TRBJ1-5 | TRBV2 | - | many | TGTGCCAGCAGTGTAGTGGGAGGGGGAGCACAGCCCCAGCATTTT | CASSVVGGGAQPQHF
13 | TRBJ1-2 | TRBV2 | TRBD1 | many | TGTGCCAGCCGACGGGGACAGGGATATGGCTACACCTTC | CASRRGQGYGYTF
15 | TRBJ1-1 | TRBV28 | TRBD1 | many | TGTGCCAGCAGTTTCCTGGGGACAGGGGCCACTGAAGCTTTCTTT | CASSFLGTGATEAFF
15 | TRBJ2-1 | TRBV7-3 | - | many | TGTGCCAGCAGCCCGGGTGGGGGGGCTCCTAATGAGCAGTTCTTC | CASSPGGGAPNEQFF
16 | TRBJ2-7 | TRBV28 | TRBD1 | many | TGTGCCAGCAGTTCCCCGACCGGGACAGGGTTCGACGAGCAGTACTTC | CASSSPTGTGFDEQYF
15 | TRBJ2-5 | TRBV7-9 | - | many | TGTGCCAGCACCCCCCCGAAGGGGCGCGGAGAGACCCAGTACTTC | CASTPPKGRGETQYF
15 | TRBJ2-6 | TRBV6-5 | - | - | TGTGCCAGCAGTTACTCGAGGGATGGGGCCAACGTCCTGACTTTC | CASSYSRDGANVLTF
15 | TRBJ2-5 | TRBV11-2 | - | - | TGTGCCAGCAGCCCAATGAGTGGCGGTCAAGAGACCCAGTACTTC | CASSPMSGGQETQYF
15 | TRBJ2-1 | TRBV12-3/TRBV12-4 | TRBD2 | many | TGTGCCAGCAGTTCCGGGACTAGCAGGAACAATGAGCAGTTCTTC | CASSSGTSRNNEQFF
13 | TRBJ2-2 | TRBV5-6 | - | - | TGTGCCAGCAGCTACGGGGGTATCGGGGAGCTGTTTTTT | CASSYGGIGELFF